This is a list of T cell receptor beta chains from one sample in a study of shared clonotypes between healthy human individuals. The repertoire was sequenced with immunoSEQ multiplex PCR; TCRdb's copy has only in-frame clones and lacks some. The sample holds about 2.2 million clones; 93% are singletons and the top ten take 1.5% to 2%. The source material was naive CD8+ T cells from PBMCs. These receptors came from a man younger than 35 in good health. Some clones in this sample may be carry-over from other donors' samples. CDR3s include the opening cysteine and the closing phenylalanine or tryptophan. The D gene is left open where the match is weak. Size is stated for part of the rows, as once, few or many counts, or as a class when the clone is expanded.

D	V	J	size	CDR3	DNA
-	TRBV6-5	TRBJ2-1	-	CASSLGRDHNEQFF	TGTGCCAGCAGTTTAGGGCGGGACCATAATGAGCAGTTCTTC
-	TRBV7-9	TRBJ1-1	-	CASSSIRSNTEAFF	TGTGCCAGCAGCTCAATCCGTAGTAACACTGAAGCTTTCTTT
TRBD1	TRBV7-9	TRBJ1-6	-	CASTLDRGVSPLHF	TGTGCCAGCACCTTAGACAGGGGCGTTTCACCCCTCCACTTT
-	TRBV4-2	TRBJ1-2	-	CASSQDRNSEGGWGYTF	TGTGCCAGCAGCCAAGATAGAAATTCGGAGGGGGGATGGGGCTACACCTTC
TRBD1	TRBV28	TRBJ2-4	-	CASRNSDRDKGRNIQYF	TGTGCCAGCAGGAACTCAGACAGGGACAAGGGGAGAAACATTCAGTACTTC
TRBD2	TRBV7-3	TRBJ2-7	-	CASSQMQRGYEQYF	TGTGCCAGCAGCCAGATGCAGCGGGGCTACGAGCAGTACTTC
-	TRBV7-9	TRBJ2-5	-	CASSLGSEKEETQYF	TGTGCCAGCAGCTTAGGGTCAGAAAAAGAAGAGACCCAGTACTTC
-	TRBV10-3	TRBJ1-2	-	CAISDAVALYGYTF	TGTGCCATCAGTGACGCCGTGGCGCTCTATGGCTACACCTTC
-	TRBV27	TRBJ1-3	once	CASSLNWGASGNTIYF	TGTGCCAGCAGTTTAAATTGGGGGGCATCTGGAAACACCATATATTTT
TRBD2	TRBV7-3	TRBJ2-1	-	CASSSHLAGDYNEQFF	TGTGCCAGCAGCTCCCATCTAGCGGGAGATTATAATGAGCAGTTCTTC
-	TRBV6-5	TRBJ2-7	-	CASSYSGDVYEQYF	TGTGCCAGCAGTTACTCGGGAGACGTCTACGAGCAGTACTTC
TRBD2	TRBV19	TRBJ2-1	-	CASSRTSGRPDNEQFF	TGTGCCAGTAGTCGGACTAGCGGGAGGCCCGACAATGAGCAGTTCTTC
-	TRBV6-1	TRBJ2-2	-	CASGRAPWELFF	TGTGCCAGCGGCAGGGCCCCCTGGGAGCTGTTTTTT
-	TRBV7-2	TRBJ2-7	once	CASSSSPRGATYEQYF	TGTGCCAGCAGCTCCTCCCCCCGGGGGGCCACCTACGAGCAGTACTTC
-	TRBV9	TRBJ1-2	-	CASSVDQKTTNYGYTF	TGTGCCAGCAGCGTAGACCAGAAAACGACTAACTATGGCTACACCTTC
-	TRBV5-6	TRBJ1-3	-	CASSLEGSGNTIYF	TGTGCCAGCAGCTTGGAAGGCTCCGGAAACACCATATATTTT
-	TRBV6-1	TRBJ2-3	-	CASSEDPGLTWNF	TGTGCCAGCAGTGAGGATCCGGGCCTGACGTGGAATTTT